A few counts support the clone carrying this TCR beta chain. Its matching antigen is unknown. The sample is drawn from a study of T cell repertoires in cytomegalovirus infection. Study summary: Public TCR beta signatures indicated both CMV infection and matching HLA type.

Study-wide points: CMV carriers with the relevant HLA were identified by cumulative public TCR beta family frequency.

A single record per CDR3 protein comes from TCRdb applying MiXCR to the reads. The data contain about 100,000 distinct CDR3 sequences, 20% to 30% of them singletons. Germline V CDR1 and CDR2: LGHNA, YSLEER. This CDR3 is 16 amino acids long. V gave up 1 base and J gave up 9 bases, with 19 bases separating them. This clonotype was obtained from a human donor in good health (CMV status not recorded). Some clones in this sample may be carry-over from other donors' samples. Sample: CD8+ T cells from PBMCs. The chain carries TRBV4-3 and TRBJ2-1; D possibly corresponds to TRBD1 (6 bases). The CDR3 sequence: CASSQVPSLGGGEQFF. The DNA of the CDR3 is TGCGCCAGCAGCCAAGTTCCCTCCCTTGGGGGCGGTGAGCAGTTCTTC.